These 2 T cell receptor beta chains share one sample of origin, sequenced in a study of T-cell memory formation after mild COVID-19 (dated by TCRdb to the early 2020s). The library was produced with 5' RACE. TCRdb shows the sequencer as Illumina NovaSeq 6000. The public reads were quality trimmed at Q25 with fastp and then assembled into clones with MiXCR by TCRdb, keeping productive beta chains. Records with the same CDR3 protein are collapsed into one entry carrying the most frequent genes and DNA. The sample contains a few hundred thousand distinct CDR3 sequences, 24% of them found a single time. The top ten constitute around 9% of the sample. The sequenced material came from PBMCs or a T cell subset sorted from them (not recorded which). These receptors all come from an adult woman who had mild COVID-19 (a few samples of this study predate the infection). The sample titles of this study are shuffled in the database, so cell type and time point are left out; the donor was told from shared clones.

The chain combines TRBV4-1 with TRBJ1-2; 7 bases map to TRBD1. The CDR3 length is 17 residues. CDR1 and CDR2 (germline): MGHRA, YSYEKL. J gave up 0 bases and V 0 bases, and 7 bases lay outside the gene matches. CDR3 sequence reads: CASSQEPQGGANYGYTF. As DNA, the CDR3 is TGCGCCAGCAGCCAAGAACCGCAGGGGGGAGCTAACTATGGCTACACCTTC.

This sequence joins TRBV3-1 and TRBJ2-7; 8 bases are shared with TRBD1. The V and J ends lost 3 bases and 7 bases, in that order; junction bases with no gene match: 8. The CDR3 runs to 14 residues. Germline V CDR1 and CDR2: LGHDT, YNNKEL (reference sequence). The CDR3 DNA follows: TGTGCCAGCAGCCACCGACAGGGGAAAGGGGAGCAGTACTTC. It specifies CASSHRQGKGEQYF.